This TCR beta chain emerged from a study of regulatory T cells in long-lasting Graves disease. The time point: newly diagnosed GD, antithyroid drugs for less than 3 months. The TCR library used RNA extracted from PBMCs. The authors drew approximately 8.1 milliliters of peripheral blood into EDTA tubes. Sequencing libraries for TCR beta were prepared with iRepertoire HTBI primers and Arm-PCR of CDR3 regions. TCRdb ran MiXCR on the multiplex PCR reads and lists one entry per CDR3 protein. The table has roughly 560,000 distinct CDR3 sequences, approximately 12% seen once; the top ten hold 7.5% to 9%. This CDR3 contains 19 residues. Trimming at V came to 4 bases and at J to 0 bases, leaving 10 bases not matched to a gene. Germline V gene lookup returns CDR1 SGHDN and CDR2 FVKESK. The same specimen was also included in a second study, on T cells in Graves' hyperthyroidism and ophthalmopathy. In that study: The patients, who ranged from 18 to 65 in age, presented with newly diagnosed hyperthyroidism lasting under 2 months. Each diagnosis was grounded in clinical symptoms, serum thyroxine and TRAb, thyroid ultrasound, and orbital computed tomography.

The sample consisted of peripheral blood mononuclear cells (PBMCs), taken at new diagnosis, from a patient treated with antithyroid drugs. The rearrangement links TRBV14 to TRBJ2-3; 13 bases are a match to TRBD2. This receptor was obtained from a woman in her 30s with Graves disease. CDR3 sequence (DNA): TGTGCCAGCAGCCCGGGACTAGCGGGATTGAAGTTAAGCACAGATACGCAGTATTTT. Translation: CASSPGLAGLKLSTDTQYF.